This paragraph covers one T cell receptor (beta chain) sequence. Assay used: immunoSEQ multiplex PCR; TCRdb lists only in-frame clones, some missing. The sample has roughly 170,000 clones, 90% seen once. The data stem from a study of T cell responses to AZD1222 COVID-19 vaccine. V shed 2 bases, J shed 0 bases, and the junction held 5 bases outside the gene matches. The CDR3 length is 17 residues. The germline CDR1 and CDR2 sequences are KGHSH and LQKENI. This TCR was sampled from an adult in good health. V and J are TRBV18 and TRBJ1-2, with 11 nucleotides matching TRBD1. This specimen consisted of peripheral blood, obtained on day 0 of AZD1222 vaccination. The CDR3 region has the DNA TGTGCCAGCTCACCATCTGGACAGGGGGCAACTAACTATGGCTACACCTTC. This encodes CASSPSGQGATNYGYTF.